This T cell receptor beta chain comes out of a study of PD-1 blockade in mismatch repair-deficient tumors. The table came from immunoSEQ multiplex PCR; TCRdb's copy has only in-frame clones and leaves some out. The table has about 14,000 clones, 70% to 90% seen once. Documented time point: approximately 10-day in vitro stimulation with candidate neoantigen peptide 6. Every patient had mismatch repair deficiency by PCR or immunohistochemistry. TCRs were sequenced from a few patients responding to pembrolizumab. Each of over five ELISpot-reactive candidate peptides was used for roughly nine-day stimulation. The V gene's germline CDR1 is SEHNR and CDR2 FQNEAQ (reference sequence). V lost 5 bases, J lost 4 bases, and 7 bases stayed unmatched. The CDR3 consists of 15 residues. For this clone: Its antigen is unidentified.

Overall study results and limits: Tumor-resident clones, often undetectable pretreatment in blood, expanded then contracted after pembrolizumab.

The receptor comes from an adult with mismatch repair-deficient cancer. Specimen: cells cultured in vitro, collected from a patient treated with pembrolizumab. The V call is TRBV7-9, the J call TRBJ2-5, with 10 bases fitting TRBD1. Here the CDR3 DNA reads TGTGCCAGCAGCGGCGACAGGGGGCGAGGAGAGACCCAGTACTTC. Amino acids: CASSGDRGRGETQYF. The whole variable domain, remainder taken from reference TRBV7-9 and TRBJ2-5, is DTGVSQNPRHKITKRGQNVTFRCDPISEHNRLYWYRQTLGQGPEFLTYFQNEAQLEKSRLLSDRFSAERPKGSFSTLEIQRTEQGDSAMYLCASSGDRGRGETQYFGPGTRLLVL.